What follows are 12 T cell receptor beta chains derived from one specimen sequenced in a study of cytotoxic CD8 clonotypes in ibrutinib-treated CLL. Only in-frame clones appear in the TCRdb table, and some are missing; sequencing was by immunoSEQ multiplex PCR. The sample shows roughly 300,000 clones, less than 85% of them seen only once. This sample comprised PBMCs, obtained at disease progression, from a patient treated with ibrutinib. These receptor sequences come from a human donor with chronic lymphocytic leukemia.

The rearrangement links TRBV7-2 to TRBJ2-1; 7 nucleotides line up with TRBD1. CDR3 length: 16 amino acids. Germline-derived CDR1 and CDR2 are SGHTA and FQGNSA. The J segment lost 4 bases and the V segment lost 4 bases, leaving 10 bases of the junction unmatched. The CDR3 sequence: CASSSPGQPLYNEQFF. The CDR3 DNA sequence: TGTGCCAGCAGCTCACCGGGACAGCCTTTGTACAATGAGCAGTTCTTC.

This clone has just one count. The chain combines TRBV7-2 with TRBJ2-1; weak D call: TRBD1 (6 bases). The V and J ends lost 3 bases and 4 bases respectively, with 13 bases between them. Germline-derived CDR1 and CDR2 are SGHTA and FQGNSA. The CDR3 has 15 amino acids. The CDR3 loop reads CASSFGRGSYNEQFF. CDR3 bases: TGTGCCAGCAGCTTCGGAAGGGGGTCGTACAATGAGCAGTTCTTC.

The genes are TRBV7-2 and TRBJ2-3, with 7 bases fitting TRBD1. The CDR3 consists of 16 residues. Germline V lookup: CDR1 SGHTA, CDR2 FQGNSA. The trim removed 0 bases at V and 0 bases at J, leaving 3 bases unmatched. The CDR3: CASSLAVTGSTDTQYF. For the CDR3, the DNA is TGTGCCAGCAGCTTAGCGGTGACAGGGAGCACAGATACGCAGTATTTT.

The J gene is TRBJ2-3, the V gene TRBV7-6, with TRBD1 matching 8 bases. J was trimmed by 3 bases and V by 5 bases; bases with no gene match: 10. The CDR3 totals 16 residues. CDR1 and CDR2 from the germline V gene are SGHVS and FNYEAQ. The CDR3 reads CASSRATGGWTDTQYF. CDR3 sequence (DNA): TGTGCCAGCAGCCGTGCCACAGGGGGGTGGACAGATACGCAGTATTTT.

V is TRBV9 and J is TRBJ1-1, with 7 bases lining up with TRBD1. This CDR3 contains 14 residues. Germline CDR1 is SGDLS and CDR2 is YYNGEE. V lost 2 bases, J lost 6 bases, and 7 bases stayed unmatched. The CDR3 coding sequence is TGTGCCAGCAGCGTCGACAGGGTGAGGGCTGAAGCTTTCTTT. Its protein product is CASSVDRVRAEAFF.

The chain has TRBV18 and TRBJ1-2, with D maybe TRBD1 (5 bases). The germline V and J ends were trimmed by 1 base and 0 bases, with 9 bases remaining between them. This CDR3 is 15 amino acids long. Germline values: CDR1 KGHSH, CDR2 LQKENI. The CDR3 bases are TGTGCCAGCTCACCACTCCCGGGACCTAACTATGGCTACACCTTC. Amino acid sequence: CASSPLPGPNYGYTF.

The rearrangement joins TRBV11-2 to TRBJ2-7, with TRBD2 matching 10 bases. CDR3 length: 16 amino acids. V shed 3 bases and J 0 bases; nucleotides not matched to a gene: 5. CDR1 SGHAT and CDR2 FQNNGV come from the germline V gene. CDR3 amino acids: CASSFEGLAPSYEQYF. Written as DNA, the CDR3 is TGTGCCAGCAGCTTCGAGGGACTAGCGCCCTCCTACGAGCAGTACTTC.

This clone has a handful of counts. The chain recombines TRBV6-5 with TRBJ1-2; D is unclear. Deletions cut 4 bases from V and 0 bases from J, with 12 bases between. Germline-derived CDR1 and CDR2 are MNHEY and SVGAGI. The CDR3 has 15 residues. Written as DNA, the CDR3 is TGTGCCAGCAGTTCTCCGGGCCGCGCTAACTATGGCTACACCTTC. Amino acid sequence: CASSSPGRANYGYTF.

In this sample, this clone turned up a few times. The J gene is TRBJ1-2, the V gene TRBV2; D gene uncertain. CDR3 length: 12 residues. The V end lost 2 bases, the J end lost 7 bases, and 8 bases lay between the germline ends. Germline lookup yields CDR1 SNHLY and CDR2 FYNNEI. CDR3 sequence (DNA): TGTGCCAGCAGTGAACCGGGTGCTGGCTACACCTTC. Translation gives CASSEPGAGYTF.

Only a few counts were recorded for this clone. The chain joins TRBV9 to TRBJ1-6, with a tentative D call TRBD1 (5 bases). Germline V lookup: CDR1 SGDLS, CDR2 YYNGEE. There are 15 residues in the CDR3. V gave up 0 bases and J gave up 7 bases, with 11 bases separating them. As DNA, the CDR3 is TGTGCCAGCAGCGTAGGGGGACCGTCGAATTCACCCCTCCACTTT. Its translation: CASSVGGPSNSPLHF.

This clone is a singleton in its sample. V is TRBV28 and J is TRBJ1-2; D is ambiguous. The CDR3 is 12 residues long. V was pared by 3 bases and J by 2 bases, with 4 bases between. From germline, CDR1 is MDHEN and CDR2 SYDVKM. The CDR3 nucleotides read TGTGCCAGCAGTTTTATGAACTATGGCTACACCTTC. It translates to CASSFMNYGYTF.

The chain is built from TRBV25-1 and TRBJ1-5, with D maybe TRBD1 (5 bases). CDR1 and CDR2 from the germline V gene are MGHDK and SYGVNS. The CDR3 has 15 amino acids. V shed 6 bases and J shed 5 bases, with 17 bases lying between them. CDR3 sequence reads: CASRGSGGADQPQHF. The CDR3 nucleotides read TGTGCCAGCAGAGGGAGTGGGGGTGCAGATCAGCCCCAGCATTTT.